This T cell receptor beta chain was captured by sequencing in a study of cytomegalovirus exposure and HLA in healthy donors. Overall study results and limits: Reports showed the classifier diagnosing cytomegalovirus status with high specificity and sensitivity.

With respect to this clone: Its antigen remains unidentified.

The PCR contained 60 Vbeta and 13 Jbeta primers. Method: immunoSEQ multiplex PCR; TCRdb's copy keeps in-frame clones and lacks some. The sample shows some 150,000 clones, and less than 0.95% sits with its ten largest clones. This CDR3 spans 16 amino acids. Material: PBMCs. This TCR was sampled from a woman aged 18-29 years in good health and CMV-seropositive. The rearrangement uses TRBV1 and TRBJ1-5; TRBD1 is taken as the D call from the table, unchecked against the DNA. TRBV1 is assigned pseudogene status. CDR3 nucleotide sequence: TGCACCAGCAGCCAAGATCGAACAGGGCAAGGGAGGCCCCAGCATTTT. As protein: CTSSQDRTGQGRPQHF.